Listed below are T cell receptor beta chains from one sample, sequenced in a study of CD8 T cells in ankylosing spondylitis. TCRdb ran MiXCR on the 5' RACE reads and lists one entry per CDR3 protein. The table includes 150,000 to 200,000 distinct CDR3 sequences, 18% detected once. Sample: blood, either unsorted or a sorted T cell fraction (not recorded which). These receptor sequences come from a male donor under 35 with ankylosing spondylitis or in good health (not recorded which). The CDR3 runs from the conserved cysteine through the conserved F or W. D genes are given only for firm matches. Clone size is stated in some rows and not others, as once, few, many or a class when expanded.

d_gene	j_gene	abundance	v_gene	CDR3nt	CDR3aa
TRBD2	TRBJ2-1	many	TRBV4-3	TGCGCCAGCAGCCAAGTAGCGGGAGGTAGCTACAATGAGCAGTTCTTC	CASSQVAGGSYNEQFF
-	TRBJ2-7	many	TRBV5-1	TGCGCCAGCAGCTCAGGGCCAACCTACGAGCAGTACTTC	CASSSGPTYEQYF
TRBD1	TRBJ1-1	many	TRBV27	TGTGCCAGCAGTTGGACAGGGGGCACCTACACTGAAGCTTTCTTT	CASSWTGGTYTEAFF
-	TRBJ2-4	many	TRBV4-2	TGTGCCAGCAGCCAGGGGCAGGGGGGAAAAAACATTCAGTACTTC	CASSQGQGGKNIQYF
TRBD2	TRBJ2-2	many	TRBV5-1	TGCGCCAGCAGCGTAGCGGGAGGGCCGGGCACCGGGGAGCTGTTTTTT	CASSVAGGPGTGELFF
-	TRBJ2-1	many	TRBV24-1	TGTGCCACCAGTGATTTTGCTGTACAGGGAATTCGCGACAATGAGCAGTTCTTC	CATSDFAVQGIRDNEQFF
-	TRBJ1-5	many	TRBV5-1	TGCGCCAGCAGCGGGGCAGGACTTGCCGGTCAGCCCCAGCATTTT	CASSGAGLAGQPQHF
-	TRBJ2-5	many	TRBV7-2	TGTGCCAGCAGCTTAGGAAAAGGAGAGACCCAGTACTTC	CASSLGKGETQYF
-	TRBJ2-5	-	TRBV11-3	TGTGCCAGCAGCTTAGATAAAGAGACCCAGTACTTC	CASSLDKETQYF
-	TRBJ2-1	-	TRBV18	TGTGCCAGCTCACCACCCTCGCCAGGGAGAAATGAGCAGTTCTTC	CASSPPSPGRNEQFF
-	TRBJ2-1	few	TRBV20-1	TGCAGTGCTAGAGCTGCGACCGGACGTGGCACCTACAATGAGCAGTTCTTC	CSARAATGRGTYNEQFF
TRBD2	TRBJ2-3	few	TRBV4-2	TGTGCCAGCAGCCCGAAGGTGGCGGGAGTGGTTGGCACGCAGTATTTT	CASSPKVAGVVGTQYF
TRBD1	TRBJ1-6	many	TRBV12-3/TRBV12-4	TGTGCCAGCAGTTCCGGACAGGGCGACAATTCACCCCTCCACTTT	CASSSGQGDNSPLHF
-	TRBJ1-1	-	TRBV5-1	TGCGCCAGCAGCCCAGACAGAGAAGAAGCTTTCTTT	CASSPDREEAFF
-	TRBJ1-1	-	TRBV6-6	TGTGCCAGCAGTTACGTAGAGAACACTGAAGCTTTCTTT	CASSYVENTEAFF
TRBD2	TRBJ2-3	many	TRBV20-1	TGCAGTGCTACTCCGGGACTAGGAACAGATACGCAGTATTTT	CSATPGLGTDTQYF
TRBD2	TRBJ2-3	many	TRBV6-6	TGTGCCAGCAGCTCCGCTAGCGGGAGGGGGACAGATACGCAGTATTTT	CASSSASGRGTDTQYF
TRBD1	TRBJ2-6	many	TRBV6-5	TGTGCCACCCGACAGGGCCTCTTCTCTGGGGCCAACGTCCTGACTTTC	CATRQGLFSGANVLTF
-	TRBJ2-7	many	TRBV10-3	TGTGCCATCAGTGGCGGGACCCTCGGCGAGCAGTACTTC	CAISGGTLGEQYF
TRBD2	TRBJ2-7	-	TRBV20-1	TGCAGTGCTAAACTAGCGGGAGGGCCCTACGAGCAGTACTTC	CSAKLAGGPYEQYF
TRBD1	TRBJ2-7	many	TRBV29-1	TGCAGCGTTGTAGGACAGGGGTCCCTCTACGAGCAGTACTTC	CSVVGQGSLYEQYF
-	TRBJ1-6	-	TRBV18	TGTGCCAGCTCTTCTTCAGGGGATAATTCACCCCTCCACTTT	CASSSSGDNSPLHF
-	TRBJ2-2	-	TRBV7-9	TGTGCCAGCAGCTCGGCAAGTATAGCCGGGGAGCTGTTTTTT	CASSSASIAGELFF
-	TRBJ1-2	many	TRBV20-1	TGCAGTGCTAGTCGGCAGGGTGGTGGCTACACCTTC	CSASRQGGGYTF
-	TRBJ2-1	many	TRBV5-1	TGCGCCAGCAGCCCCGGGACTCCTAGCTCCTACAATGAGCAGTTCTTC	CASSPGTPSSYNEQFF
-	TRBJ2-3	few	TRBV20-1	TGCAGTGCTAGGGACATCGGTGCCACAGATACGCAGTATTTT	CSARDIGATDTQYF
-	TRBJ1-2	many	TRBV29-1	TGCAGCGTTGAAGACTATGGCTACACCTTC	CSVEDYGYTF